This is a list of T cell receptor beta chains from one sample in a study of T-cell reconstitution after alpha-beta-depleted transplantation in children. TCRdb itself ran the PCR reads through MiXCR, one entry per CDR3 protein. The table has hundreds of thousands of distinct CDR3 sequences, 15% to 20% seen once; the top ten hold roughly two fifths. The specimen was PBMCs, mostly from graft donor cells, collected 360 days after TCRalphabeta/CD19-depleted stem cell transplant. Source of these receptors: a male patient aged 2 to 9 who had a stem cell transplant for acute lymphoblastic leukemia, so the T cells may come from the graft donor. CDR3s include the opening cysteine and the closing phenylalanine or tryptophan. D genes are given only for firm matches. Clone size is stated in some rows and not others, as once, few, many or a class when expanded.

J	size	V	D	CDR3	DNA
TRBJ2-7	.	TRBV5-1	.	CASSLATGSSYEQYF	TGCGCCAGCAGCTTGGCAACGGGCTCCTCCTACGAGCAGTACTTC
TRBJ2-1	.	TRBV20-1	.	CSALGGGLLSRNEQFF	TGCAGTGCCCTAGGGGGAGGGCTGCTTAGTAGGAATGAGCAGTTCTTC
TRBJ2-1	many	TRBV10-3	TRBD2	CATGLADEQFF	TGTGCCACAGGACTAGCAGATGAGCAGTTCTTC
TRBJ2-1	.	TRBV5-1	.	CASSLVAAYNEQFF	TGCGCCAGCAGCTTGGTTGCGGCGTACAATGAGCAGTTCTTC
TRBJ2-5	few	TRBV3-1	.	CASSQEAPRPQYF	TGTGCCAGCAGCCAAGAGGCCCCGAGGCCCCAGTACTTC
TRBJ2-6	.	TRBV2	.	CAFSGDIGVSHVANVLTF	TGTGCCTTCAGTGGGGACATCGGAGTTTCCCACGTGGCCAACGTCCTGACTTTC
TRBJ2-1	.	TRBV24-1	TRBD1	CATRGQGGNEQFF	TGTGCCACCAGGGGACAGGGCGGGAATGAGCAGTTCTTC
TRBJ2-3	few	TRBV12-3/TRBV12-4	TRBD2	CASSRRDGGRADTQYF	TGTGCCAGCAGTAGAAGGGATGGCGGGAGAGCAGATACGCAGTATTTT
TRBJ2-5	.	TRBV12-3/TRBV12-4	TRBD1	CASSYDRGRETQYF	TGTGCCAGCAGTTATGACAGGGGACGGGAGACCCAGTACTTC
TRBJ1-1	many	TRBV20-1	TRBD1	CSAWDRGAEAFF	TGCAGTGCCTGGGACAGGGGGGCTGAAGCTTTCTTT
TRBJ1-5	.	TRBV27	TRBD1	CASSATGTDSNQPQHF	TGTGCCAGCAGTGCGACAGGGACGGATAGCAATCAGCCCCAGCATTTT
TRBJ2-7	.	TRBV9	.	CASSLTGLGYEQYF	TGTGCCAGCAGCCTAACAGGGCTCGGCTACGAGCAGTACTTC
TRBJ1-2	.	TRBV28	TRBD1	CASSSGQGPYGYTF	TGTGCCAGCAGTTCCGGACAGGGCCCCTATGGCTACACCTTC
TRBJ1-1	few	TRBV20-1	.	CSALRAGMGWGTEAFF	TGCAGTGCCCTACGGGCAGGGATGGGATGGGGCACTGAAGCTTTCTTT
TRBJ2-3	.	TRBV5-1	TRBD2	CASSFLGHPSSGRFTQYF	TGCGCCAGCAGCTTTCTCGGGCATCCCTCTAGCGGGAGGTTTACGCAGTATTTT
TRBJ2-1	.	TRBV5-1	TRBD1	CASSIPGTGHYGVQFF	TGCGCCAGCAGCATCCCTGGGACAGGCCATTATGGGGTGCAGTTCTTC
TRBJ2-5	.	TRBV2	TRBD1	CASSDGTGIETQYF	TGTGCCAGCAGTGATGGGACAGGTATAGAGACCCAGTACTTC
TRBJ2-1	.	TRBV4-2	TRBD2	CASSQETSVVEQFF	TGTGCCAGCAGCCAAGAGACTAGCGTGGTTGAGCAGTTCTTC
TRBJ1-1	.	TRBV29-1	TRBD1	CSVVRGQFEAFF	TGCAGCGTTGTCAGGGGACAGTTTGAAGCTTTCTTT
TRBJ1-6	.	TRBV29-1	.	CSAKESRNSPLHF	TGCAGCGCTAAGGAGTCGCGGAATTCACCCCTCCACTTT
TRBJ1-1	few	TRBV10-3	.	CAISEKTGRLNTEAFF	TGTGCCATCAGTGAGAAAACAGGGAGATTGAACACTGAAGCTTTCTTT
TRBJ2-1	many	TRBV6-1	.	CASSEAPAPGLLYPSYNEQFF	TGTGCCAGCAGTGAAGCGCCGGCCCCAGGACTCCTATACCCCTCCTACAATGAGCAGTTCTTC
TRBJ1-5	few	TRBV7-8	.	CASSYRPGGADQPQHF	TGTGCCAGCAGCTATCGACCAGGAGGAGCGGATCAGCCCCAGCATTTT
TRBJ1-6	few	TRBV20-1	.	CSVPGQVYNSPLHF	TGCAGTGTGCCCGGGCAGGTTTATAATTCACCCCTCCACTTT
TRBJ2-7	many	TRBV25-1	.	CASRQGASYEQYF	TGTGCCAGCCGCCAGGGTGCGAGCTACGAGCAGTACTTC
TRBJ2-4	.	TRBV12-3/TRBV12-4	.	CASSLATWRGGEQNIQYF	TGTGCCAGCAGTTTAGCCACGTGGAGGGGGGGCGAGCAAAACATTCAGTACTTC
TRBJ2-5	.	TRBV29-1	.	CSVEGGRDNQETQYF	TGCAGCGTTGAAGGGGGTCGGGACAACCAAGAGACCCAGTACTTC
TRBJ2-3	few	TRBV6-5	.	CASSSGLTSTDTQYF	TGTGCCAGCAGTTCGGGCCTGACAAGCACAGATACGCAGTATTTT
TRBJ2-1	.	TRBV29-1	.	CSVVPGTSSYNEQFF	TGCAGCGTTGTCCCCGGGACCAGCTCCTACAATGAGCAGTTCTTC
TRBJ1-2	.	TRBV6-2/TRBV6-3	.	CASSSLFVPGHIDNYGYTF	TGTGCCAGCAGTTCATTGTTCGTCCCGGGACACATTGACAACTATGGCTACACCTTC
TRBJ2-7	.	TRBV28	TRBD1	CAVRGQGDYEQYF	TGTGCAGTCCGGGGACAGGGTGACTACGAGCAGTACTTC
TRBJ2-7	few	TRBV12-3/TRBV12-4	.	CASSLGGGTRYEQYF	TGTGCCAGCAGTTTGGGTGGGGGCACCCGTTACGAGCAGTACTTC
TRBJ2-1	few	TRBV20-1	TRBD2	CSGASGISSYNEQFF	TGCAGTGGCGCTAGCGGGATCAGCTCCTACAATGAGCAGTTCTTC
TRBJ2-7	.	TRBV7-8	.	CASSPQGPGSWWEQYF	TGTGCCAGCAGCCCACAGGGCCCAGGGTCGTGGTGGGAGCAGTACTTC
TRBJ2-5	.	TRBV20-1	TRBD2	CSARQIFSGIGGETQYF	TGCAGTGCTAGACAGATTTTTAGCGGGATTGGCGGGGAGACCCAGTACTTC
TRBJ2-5	many	TRBV6-1	.	CASSQGYQETQYF	TGTGCCAGCAGTCAGGGGTACCAAGAGACCCAGTACTTC
TRBJ2-6	.	TRBV2	.	CARRDSGANVLTF	TGTGCCAGAAGGGACTCTGGGGCCAACGTCCTGACTTTC
TRBJ2-1	few	TRBV19	.	CASSKETRPNEQFF	TGTGCCAGTAGTAAAGAGACTAGACCCAATGAGCAGTTCTTC